Listed below are T cell receptor beta chains from one sample, sequenced in a study of blood T cell repertoires in COVID-19. TCRdb's table, derived via immunoSEQ multiplex PCR, lists solely in-frame clones and lacks some. This table holds about 160,000 clones, around 85% found once. Sequencing input: peripheral blood. Every receptor here comes from a man in his sixties who had recovered from COVID-19. The CDR3 runs from the conserved cysteine through the conserved F or W.

cdr3_length v_call cdr3_aa
16 TRBV11-1 CASSLEQAAGTDTQYF
14 TRBV29-1 CSVGGTGRFGTQYF
12 TRBV13 CASSFRGGEQYF
18 TRBV19 CASSTRDRERDMNTEAFF
15 TRBV2 CASSEQGARGYGYTF
16 TRBV15 CATSRETGGPKNIQYF
14 TRBV6-6 CASSTGTSLREQYF
17 TRBV5-6 CASSSGKGLFSYNEQFF
13 TRBV20-1 CSASSSAGNTIYF
15 TRBV5-8 CASSLEGQGSETQYF
17 TRBV25-1 CASSDNLQGRGNQPQHF
15 TRBV6-5 CASSYGGTGVQPQHF
16 TRBV19 CASSINAPLQGVGYTF
15 TRBV5-6 CASSPRGGRQETQYF
15 TRBV7-3 CASSLSGLSTDTQYF
15 TRBV3-1/TRBV3-2 CASSRLSSPGDEQFF
14 TRBV3-1/TRBV3-2 CASSQEGVGTEAFF
13 TRBV7-9 CASSRSVNTEAFF
17 TRBV19 CASSIRGQASNTGELFF
14 TRBV18 CASSPGGVNEKLFF
17 TRBV7-2 CASSFSGAGVYQETQYF
12 TRBV5-4 CASRLNQETQYF
13 TRBV6-5 CASRIPGEAGYTF
13 TRBV14 CASSQVGSYGYTF
15 TRBV2 CASSLLTGVNTEAFF
15 TRBV7-2 CASSLVGAEYEKLFF
14 TRBV23-1 CASRETACPAEQYF